Described below is a single TCR beta chain sequence and its context. Participants had their cohort set by participant-reported clinical history. Source study methods: Amplified reference gene primers provided the basis for estimating nucleated cell counts. Measured with immunoSEQ multiplex PCR; TCRdb has only the in-frame clones, and not every one. V and J calls and clone size are given by that table; D and trimming were obtained from the DNA. The sample yields roughly 270,000 clones, about 85% seen once. There are 16 residues in the CDR3. Trimming cost V 2 bases and J 2 bases, with 16 bases left between them. Per germline, CDR1 MDHEN and CDR2 SYDVKM. This entry is derived from a study of blood T cell repertoires in COVID-19. About the research overall: Specimens from acute and convalescent COVID-19 originated in the United States, Italy and Spain. The cDNA or gDNA used as material had been derived from T cells, B-cell-depleted T cells, or PBMCs.

This TCR derives from a woman in her forties or fifties who had recovered from COVID-19. The V gene is TRBV28, the J gene TRBJ2-7, with D perhaps matching TRBD2 (6 bases). Material: PBMCs or T cells enriched from blood (not recorded which). CDR3 protein: CASSLTGDIGTYEQYF. CDR3 bases: TGTGCCAGCAGTTTAACGGGGGATATTGGAACCTACGAGCAGTACTTC.